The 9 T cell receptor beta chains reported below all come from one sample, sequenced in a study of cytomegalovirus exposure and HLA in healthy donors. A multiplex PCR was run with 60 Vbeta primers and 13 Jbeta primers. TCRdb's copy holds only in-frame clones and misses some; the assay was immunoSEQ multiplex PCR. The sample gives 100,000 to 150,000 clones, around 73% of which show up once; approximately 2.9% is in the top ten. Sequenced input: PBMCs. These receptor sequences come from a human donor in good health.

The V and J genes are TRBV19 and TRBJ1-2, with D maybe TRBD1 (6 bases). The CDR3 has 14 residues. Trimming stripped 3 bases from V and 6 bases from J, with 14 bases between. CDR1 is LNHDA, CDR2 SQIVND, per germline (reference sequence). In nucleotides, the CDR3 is TGTGCCAGTAGTATCATACAGGGAAAAGATGGCTACACCTTC. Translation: CASSIIQGKDGYTF.

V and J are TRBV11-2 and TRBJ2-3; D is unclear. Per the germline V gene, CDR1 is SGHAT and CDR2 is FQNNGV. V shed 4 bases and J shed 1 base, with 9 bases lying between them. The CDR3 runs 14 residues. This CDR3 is CASSSPGGTDTQYF. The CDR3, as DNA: TGTGCCAGCAGCTCACCCGGTGGCACAGATACGCAGTATTTT.

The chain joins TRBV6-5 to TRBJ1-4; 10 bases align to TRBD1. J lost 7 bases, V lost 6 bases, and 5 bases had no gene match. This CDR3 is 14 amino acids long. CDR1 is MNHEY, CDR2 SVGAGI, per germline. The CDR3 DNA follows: TGTGCCAGCAGAAAGACAGGGGGCTCTGAAAAACTGTTTTTT. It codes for CASRKTGGSEKLFF.

Here the CDR3 DNA reads TGTGCCTGGAGTAACCGGGACAGGAGGGAAAAACTGTTTTTT. Translated: CAWSNRDRREKLFF. This chain connects TRBV30 to TRBJ1-4; TRBD1 agrees at 8 bases. V lost 2 bases, J lost 8 bases, and 7 bases stayed unmatched. CDR1 and CDR2 (germline): GTSNPN, SVGIG (reference sequence). The length of the CDR3 is 14 residues.

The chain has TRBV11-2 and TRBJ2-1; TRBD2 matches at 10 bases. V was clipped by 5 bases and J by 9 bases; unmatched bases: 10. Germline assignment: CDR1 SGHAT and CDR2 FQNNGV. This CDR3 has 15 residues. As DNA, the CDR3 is TGTGCCAGCAGCATTACTAGCGGGGCAAACCGTGAGCAGTTCTTC. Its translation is CASSITSGANREQFF.

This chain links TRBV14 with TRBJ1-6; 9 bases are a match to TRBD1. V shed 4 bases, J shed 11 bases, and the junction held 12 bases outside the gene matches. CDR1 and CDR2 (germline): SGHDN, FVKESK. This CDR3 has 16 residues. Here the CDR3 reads CASSRITGGGSPPLHF. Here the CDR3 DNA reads TGTGCCAGCAGCCGGATAACAGGGGGCGGGAGTCCACCCCTCCACTTT.

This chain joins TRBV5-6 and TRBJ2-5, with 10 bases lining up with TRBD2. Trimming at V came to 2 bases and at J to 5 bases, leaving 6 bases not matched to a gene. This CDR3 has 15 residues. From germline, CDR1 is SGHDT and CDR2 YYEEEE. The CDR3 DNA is TGTGCCAGCAGCTTCACTAGCGGGGTGTGGGAGACCCAGTACTTC. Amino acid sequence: CASSFTSGVWETQYF. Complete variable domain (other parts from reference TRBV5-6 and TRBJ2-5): DAGVTQSPTHLIKTRGQQVTLRCSPKSGHDTVSWYQQALGQGPQFIFQYYEEEERQRGNFPDRFSGHQFPNYSSELNVNALLLGDSALYLCASSFTSGVWETQYFGPGTRLLVL.

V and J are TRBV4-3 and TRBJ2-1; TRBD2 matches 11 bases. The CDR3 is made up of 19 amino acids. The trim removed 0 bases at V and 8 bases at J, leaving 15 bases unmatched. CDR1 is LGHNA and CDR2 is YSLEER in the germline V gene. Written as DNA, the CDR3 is TGCGCCAGCAGCCAAGATACCCGGGGGGCTAGCGGGGGGCGGGATGAGCAGTTCTTC. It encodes CASSQDTRGASGGRDEQFF.

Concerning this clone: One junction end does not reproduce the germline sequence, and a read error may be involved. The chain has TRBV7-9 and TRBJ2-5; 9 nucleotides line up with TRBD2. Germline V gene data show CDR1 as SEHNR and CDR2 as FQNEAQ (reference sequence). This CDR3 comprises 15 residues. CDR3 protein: CSSSLRLAVQETQYF. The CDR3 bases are TGTTCCAGCAGCCTCCGACTAGCGGTTCAAGAGACCCAGTACTTC.